The T cell receptor beta chain described here comes from a study of STAT3 mutations in large granular lymphocyte leukemia. The CDR3 contains 16 residues. Germline V gives CDR1 SGHTA, CDR2 FQGNSA. The junction had 2 bases not matched to a gene; V was cut back by 3 bases and J by 0 bases. Average productive template count per sample was about 42,000. The table came from immunoSEQ multiplex PCR; TCRdb's copy has only in-frame clones and leaves some out. The sample records about 19,000 clones, about nine tenths being singletons. The study, taken as a whole, reports: Sampling intervals varied between patients and samples. Every T-cell large granular lymphocyte leukemia patient had at least one immunodominant TCR beta clonotype. TCR clonotype switching after therapy occurred in about 30% of the 18 patients.

As for this clone: Its antigen is unidentified.

The receptor was derived from a man between 60 and 75 years old with T-cell large granular lymphocyte leukemia. Some clones in this sample may be carry-over from other donors' samples. Sequences were obtained from peripheral blood mononuclear cells. The chain links TRBV7-2 to TRBJ2-1; 10 bases are shared with TRBD2. The CDR3 reads CASSFGLAASYNEQFF. As DNA, the CDR3 is TGTGCCAGCAGCTTCGGACTAGCGGCCTCCTACAATGAGCAGTTCTTC. Full variable domain (rest looked up from reference TRBV7-2 and TRBJ2-1): GAGVSQSPSNKVTEKGKDVELRCDPISGHTALYWYRQSLGQGLEFLIYFQGNSAPDKSGLPSDRFSAERTGGSVSTLTIQRTQQEDSAVYLCASSFGLAASYNEQFFGPGTRLTVL.